Following are 15 T cell receptor beta chains from one sample sequenced in a study of cytomegalovirus exposure and HLA in healthy donors. PCR used 60 Vbeta primers and 13 Jbeta primers. This table comes from immunoSEQ multiplex PCR, and its TCRdb copy is limited to in-frame clones, with some not included. This sample has over 60,000 clones; about 75% occur once, and the top ten carry over 2.5%. The sequencing input was PBMCs. The receptors derive from a man younger than 30 in good health and CMV-seronegative.

This rearrangement joins TRBV5-1 to TRBJ2-1; the match to TRBD1 covers 12 bases. With 1 base clipped from V and 0 bases from J, the junction kept 8 bases outside the gene matches. This CDR3 region has 19 residues. CDR1 is SGHRS and CDR2 is YFSETQ in the germline V gene. The CDR3 loop reads CASSLSGQGALRSYNEQFF. CDR3 sequence (DNA): TGCGCCAGCAGCTTGTCGGGACAGGGGGCCCTCCGCTCCTACAATGAGCAGTTCTTC.

This clone was counted between two and nine times. CDR3 in DNA: TGTGCCAGCAGTTTGGGGAGGATGAACACTGAAGCTTTCTTT. Translated, it gives CASSLGRMNTEAFF. This chain links TRBV6-6 with TRBJ1-1; D call uncertain. Germline CDR1 reads MNHNY; CDR2 reads SVGAGI (reference sequence). The V gene lost 4 bases and the J gene lost 0 bases, with 9 bases spanning the gap. The length of the CDR3 is 14 residues.

This chain uses TRBV27 with TRBJ2-2, with TRBD1 matching over 7 bases. Unmatched junction bases numbered 1, after V lost 5 bases and J lost 1 base. The CDR3 sequence is 14 residues long. The V gene's germline CDR1 is MNHEY and CDR2 SMNVEV (reference sequence). The CDR3 DNA is TGTGCCAGCAGTAGACAGGGGAACACCGGGGAGCTGTTTTTT. Protein: CASSRQGNTGELFF.

This CDR3 reads CASSEALAGVSGANVLTF. The CDR3 region has the DNA TGTGCCAGCAGTGAAGCACTAGCGGGGGTCTCTGGGGCCAACGTCCTGACTTTC. The rearrangement links TRBV6-1 to TRBJ2-6; 11 bases map to TRBD2. CDR1 and CDR2 from the germline V gene are MNHNS and SASEGT. There are 18 residues in the CDR3. The ends lost 0 bases at V and 0 bases at J; junction bases unmatched: 1.

This chain connects TRBV6-4 to TRBJ2-3, with D possibly TRBD2 on 6 matching bases. V was cut by 3 bases and J by 0 bases, with 7 bases left in between. This CDR3 is 14 amino acids long. Germline CDR1 reads MRHNA; CDR2 reads SNTAGT. The DNA for the CDR3 is TGTGCCAGCAGTGAAGCGGGTAGCACAGATACGCAGTATTTT. Translation gives CASSEAGSTDTQYF.

This chain uses TRBV6-1 with TRBJ2-3; 10 positions match TRBD1. V gave up 4 bases and J gave up 5 bases; unmatched junction bases: 6. Germline lookup yields CDR1 MNHNS and CDR2 SASEGT. The CDR3 is 15 residues long. The CDR3 DNA follows: TGTGCCAGCAGTGGGACAGGGGGTAGGATAGATACGCAGTATTTT. Its protein is CASSGTGGRIDTQYF.

The rearrangement links TRBV11-1 to TRBJ1-6; D not resolved. The germline V gene encodes CDR1 SGHAT and CDR2 FQDESV (reference sequence). The V end was cut by 1 base, the J end by 7 bases, with 8 bases between. CDR3 length: 14 amino acids. The CDR3: CASSLDNRNSPLHF. For the CDR3, the DNA is TGTGCCAGCAGCTTAGATAACAGAAATTCACCCCTCCACTTT.

The DNA for the CDR3 is TGTGCCAGCAGTGCCGGGACTCAAGGGTACGAGCAGTACGTC. Translated: CASSAGTQGYEQYV. The chain carries TRBV6-1 and TRBJ2-7, with D possibly matching TRBD2 (6 bases). This CDR3 has 14 amino acids. CDR1 and CDR2 (germline): MNHNS, SASEGT. The V end lost 4 bases, the J end lost 4 bases, and 14 bases lay between the germline ends.

The chain carries TRBV27 and TRBJ2-5; no reliable D call. The J call may be in error: the DNA end matches TRBJ2-7 better. This CDR3 comprises 13 residues. Germline V gives CDR1 MNHEY, CDR2 SMNVEV (reference sequence). This CDR3 is CASSLTERHEQYF. In DNA, the CDR3 is TGTGCCAGCAGTTTAACGGAGCGCCACGAGCAGTACTTC.

The chain links TRBV5-1 to TRBJ2-1, with 10 bases identical to TRBD2. The CDR3 is made up of 17 amino acids. Germline values: CDR1 SGHRS, CDR2 YFSETQ. Losses at the gene ends were 4 bases for V and 6 bases for J; bases not matched to a gene: 13. CDR3 region: CASSAVLLAGDINEQFF. The CDR3 DNA sequence: TGCGCCAGCAGCGCGGTCTTGCTAGCGGGGGACATCAATGAGCAGTTCTTC.

The CDR3: CASSLGGQRGDTQYF. CDR3 nucleotide sequence: TGTGCCAGCAGCTTAGGGGGACAGCGGGGGGATACGCAGTATTTT. The chain joins TRBV7-2 to TRBJ2-3, with D possibly being TRBD2 (8 bases). The CDR3 is 15 residues long. Germline-derived CDR1 and CDR2 are SGHTA and FQGNSA. Trimming left V 1 base short and J 6 bases short, with 14 bases between.

This chain uses TRBV7-6 with TRBJ2-5, with D possibly TRBD1 on 6 matching bases. The germline V gene encodes CDR1 SGHVS and CDR2 FNYEAQ. The CDR3 runs to 16 residues. The V end was cut by 4 bases, the J end by 2 bases, with 17 bases between. DNA for the CDR3: TGTGCCAGCAGCTCCGCTACAGGGTTAAAACAAGAGACCCAGTACTTC. Amino acid sequence: CASSSATGLKQETQYF.

The rearrangement links TRBV28 to TRBJ2-5, with TRBD1 matching 10 bases. The end of the DNA is better explained by TRBJ2-7, so the J call may be wrong. The CDR3 loop spans 17 amino acids. Germline CDR1 is MDHEN and CDR2 is SYDVKM. Here the CDR3 DNA reads TGTGCCAGCAGTCCCGGGACAGGGGCTCCCCTCTCCTACGAGCAGTACTTC. The encoded protein is CASSPGTGAPLSYEQYF.

This chain joins TRBV20-1 and TRBJ1-2; D is unclear. The V end was cut by 4 bases, the J end by 4 bases, with 4 bases between. The germline CDR1 and CDR2 sequences are DFQATT and SNEGSKA (reference sequence). This CDR3 contains 10 residues. The CDR3 DNA follows: TGCAGTGCTACCGGCTATGGCTACACCTTC. It specifies CSATGYGYTF.

This chain connects TRBV19 to TRBJ2-2; 7 nucleotides agree with TRBD1. V lost 5 bases to trimming and J lost 7 bases; unmatched junction nucleotides: 10. The CDR3 spans 15 residues. Germline-derived CDR1 and CDR2 are LNHDA and SQIVND (reference sequence). The CDR3 protein is CASSGPTGLGGELFF. CDR3 coding DNA: TGTGCCAGTAGTGGGCCGACAGGGCTAGGCGGGGAGCTGTTTTTT.